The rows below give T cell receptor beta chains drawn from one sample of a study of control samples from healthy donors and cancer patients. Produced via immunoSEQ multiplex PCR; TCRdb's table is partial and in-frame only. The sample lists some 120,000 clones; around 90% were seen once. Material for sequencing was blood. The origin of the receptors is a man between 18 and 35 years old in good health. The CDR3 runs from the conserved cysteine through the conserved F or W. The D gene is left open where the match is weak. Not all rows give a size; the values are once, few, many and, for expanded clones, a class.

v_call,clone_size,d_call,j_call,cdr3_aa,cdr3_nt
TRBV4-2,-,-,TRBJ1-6,CASSQDRRVDNSPLHF,TGTGCCAGCAGCCAAGATCGCAGGGTAGATAATTCACCCCTCCACTTT
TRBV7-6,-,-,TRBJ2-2,CASSSGGEGTGELFF,TGTGCCAGCAGCTCCGGGGGAGAGGGAACCGGGGAGCTGTTTTTT
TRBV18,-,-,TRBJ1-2,CASSPPGSGYGYTF,TGTGCCAGCTCACCACCGGGAAGTGGCTATGGCTACACCTTC
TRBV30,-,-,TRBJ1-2,CATHPQSNYGYTF,TGTGCAACCCACCCCCAGTCTAACTATGGCTACACCTTC
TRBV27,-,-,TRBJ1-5,CASRVDGNQPQHF,TGTGCCAGCAGGGTCGACGGAAATCAGCCCCAGCATTTT
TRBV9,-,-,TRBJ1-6,CASSVGRGRSPLHF,TGTGCCAGCAGCGTAGGTCGGGGGCGATCACCCCTCCACTTT
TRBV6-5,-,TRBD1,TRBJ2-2,CASRTGTGDTGELFF,TGTGCCAGCAGGACCGGGACAGGGGACACCGGGGAGCTGTTTTTT
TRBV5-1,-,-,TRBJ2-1,CASSWTFPSSYNEQFF,TGCGCCAGCAGCTGGACGTTTCCGAGCTCCTACAATGAGCAGTTCTTC
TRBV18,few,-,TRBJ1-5,CASSPGTGSNQPQHF,TGTGCCAGCTCACCCGGGACCGGGAGTAATCAGCCCCAGCATTTT
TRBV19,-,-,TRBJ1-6,CASQPYSYSPLHF,TGTGCCAGCCAACCCTATTCGTATTCACCCCTCCACTTT
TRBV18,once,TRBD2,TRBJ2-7,CASSPGLAAEQYF,TGTGCCAGCTCCCCAGGACTAGCCGCCGAGCAGTACTTC
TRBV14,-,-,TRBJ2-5,CASSPFGRSGTQYF,TGTGCCAGCAGCCCATTTGGACGGTCAGGGACCCAGTACTTC
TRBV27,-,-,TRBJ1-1,CASIPQGNTEAFF,TGTGCCAGCATCCCACAGGGGAACACTGAAGCTTTCTTT
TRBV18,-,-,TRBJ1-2,CASSPPTTLAHTF,TGTGCCAGCTCACCACCGACGACATTGGCTCACACCTTC
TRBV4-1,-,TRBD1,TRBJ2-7,CASSPNSPGQGASSEQYF,TGCGCCAGCAGCCCGAACTCCCCGGGACAGGGGGCCTCGAGCGAGCAGTACTTC
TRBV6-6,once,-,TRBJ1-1,CASSYQSAFLAEAFF,TGTGCCAGCAGTTATCAAAGTGCGTTTCTCGCTGAAGCTTTCTTT
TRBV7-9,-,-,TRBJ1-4,CASSSSVNEKLFF,TGTGCCAGCAGCTCCAGTGTGAATGAAAAACTGTTTTTT
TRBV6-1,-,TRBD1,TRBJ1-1,CASSEGTGNTEAFF,TGTGCCAGCAGTGAAGGGACAGGGAACACTGAAGCTTTCTTT
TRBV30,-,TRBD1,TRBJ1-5,CAWAGQGDQPQHF,TGTGCCTGGGCAGGACAGGGAGATCAGCCCCAGCATTTT
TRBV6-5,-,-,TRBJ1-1,CASSFRTANTEAFF,TGTGCCAGCAGTTTCCGGACAGCCAACACTGAAGCTTTCTTT
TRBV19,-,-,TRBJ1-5,CASSILAMVSNQPQHF,TGTGCCAGTAGTATATTGGCGATGGTGAGCAATCAGCCCCAGCATTTT
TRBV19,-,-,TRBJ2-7,CASSISRDSYEQYF,TGTGCCAGTAGTATTTCAAGAGACAGCTACGAGCAGTACTTC
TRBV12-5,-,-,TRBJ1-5,CASTSDSYQPQHF,TGTGCTAGTACATCGGACAGCTATCAGCCCCAGCATTTT
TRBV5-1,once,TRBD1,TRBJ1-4,CASSIGQGNEKLFF,TGCGCCAGCAGCATCGGACAGGGGAATGAAAAACTGTTTTTT
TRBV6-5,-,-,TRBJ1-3,CASSYSRTGRGNTIYF,TGTGCCAGCAGTTACTCAAGAACAGGGCGAGGAAACACCATATATTTT
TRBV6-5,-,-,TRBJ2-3,CASSYSTQGTDTQYF,TGTGCCAGCAGTTACTCGACACAGGGCACAGATACGCAGTATTTT
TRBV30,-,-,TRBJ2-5,CAWSSGRGQETQYF,TGTGCCTGGAGTTCGGGCAGGGGCCAAGAGACCCAGTACTTC
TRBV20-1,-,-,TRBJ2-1,CSARFQPEQFF,TGCAGTGCTAGGTTTCAGCCTGAGCAGTTCTTC
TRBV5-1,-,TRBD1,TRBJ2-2,CASSWAQGKDGELFF,TGCGCCAGCAGCTGGGCACAGGGGAAAGACGGGGAGCTGTTTTTT
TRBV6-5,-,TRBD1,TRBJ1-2,CASSQGGPSGDGYTF,TGTGCCAGCAGTCAGGGGGGTCCCTCGGGCGATGGCTACACCTTC
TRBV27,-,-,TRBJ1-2,CASSFAGKDYGYTF,TGTGCCAGCAGTTTCGCAGGGAAGGACTATGGCTACACCTTC
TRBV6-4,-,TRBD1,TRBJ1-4,CASSPGGGNEKLFF,TGTGCCAGCAGTCCAGGGGGTGGTAATGAAAAACTGTTTTTT
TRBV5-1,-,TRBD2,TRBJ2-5,CASSLTSGQETQYF,TGCGCCAGCAGCCTAACTAGCGGGCAAGAGACCCAGTACTTC
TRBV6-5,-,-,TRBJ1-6,CASGEEKSYNSPLHF,TGTGCCAGCGGGGAGGAGAAGTCCTATAATTCACCCCTCCACTTT
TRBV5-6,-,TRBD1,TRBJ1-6,CASSPTGGLSPLHF,TGTGCCAGCAGCCCCACAGGGGGCCTTTCACCCCTCCACTTT
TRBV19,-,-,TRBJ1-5,CASTGGAGQPQHF,TGTGCCAGTACGGGGGGAGCAGGGCAGCCCCAGCATTTT
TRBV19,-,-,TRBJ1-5,CASSNRREPQHF,TGTGCCAGTAGTAACCGGAGGGAGCCCCAGCATTTT
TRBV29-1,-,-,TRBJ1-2,CSVERTEGYTF,TGCAGCGTTGAACGGACAGAGGGCTACACCTTC
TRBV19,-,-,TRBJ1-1,CASSIRAITEAFF,TGTGCCAGTAGTATCAGGGCGATTACTGAAGCTTTCTTT
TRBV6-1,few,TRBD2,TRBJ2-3,CASSEVSGGTDTQYF,TGTGCCAGCAGTGAGGTCAGCGGGGGGACAGATACGCAGTATTTT
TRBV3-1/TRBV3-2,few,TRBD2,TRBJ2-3,CASSRLAGGRTDTQYF,TGTGCCAGCAGCCGACTAGCGGGGGGGCGCACAGATACGCAGTATTTT
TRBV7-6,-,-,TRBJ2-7,CASSLAAVSYEQYF,TGTGCCAGCAGCTTAGCGGCGGTCTCCTACGAGCAGTACTTC
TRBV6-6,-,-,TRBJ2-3,CASSHRRQEGTDTQYF,TGTGCCAGCAGTCACCGGCGACAGGAGGGGACAGATACGCAGTATTTT
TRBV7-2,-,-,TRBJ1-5,CASSLGPGRGQPQHF,TGTGCCAGCAGCTTAGGTCCGGGGCGAGGGCAGCCCCAGCATTTT
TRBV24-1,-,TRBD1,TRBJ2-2,CATSDHQGAVLGTGELFF,TGTGCCACCAGTGATCACCAGGGGGCGGTTTTGGGCACCGGGGAGCTGTTTTTT
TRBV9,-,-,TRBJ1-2,CASSTPDGTPGGYGYTF,TGTGCCAGCAGCACCCCAGATGGGACGCCGGGAGGCTATGGCTACACCTTC
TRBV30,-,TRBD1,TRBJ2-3,CAWQRQGRDTQYF,TGTGCCTGGCAGAGACAGGGGAGGGATACGCAGTATTTT
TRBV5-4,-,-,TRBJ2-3,CASSWETDTQYF,TGTGCCAGCAGCTGGGAGACAGATACGCAGTATTTT
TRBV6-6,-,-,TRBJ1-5,CASSYSRYSNQPQHF,TGTGCCAGCAGTTACTCCCGGTATAGCAATCAGCCCCAGCATTTT
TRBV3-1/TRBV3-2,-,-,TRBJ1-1,CASSQGGVYTEAFF,TGTGCCAGCAGCCAGGGGGGGGTTTACACTGAAGCTTTCTTT
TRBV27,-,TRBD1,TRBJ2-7,CASSLYVRGPGEQYF,TGTGCCAGCAGTTTATATGTCAGGGGGCCGGGAGAGCAGTACTTC
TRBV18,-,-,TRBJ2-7,CASSPLGSSYEQYF,TGTGCCAGCTCACCACTGGGCAGCTCCTACGAGCAGTACTTC
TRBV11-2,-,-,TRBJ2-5,CASSWQTGEETQYF,TGTGCCAGCAGCTGGCAGACAGGAGAAGAGACCCAGTACTTC
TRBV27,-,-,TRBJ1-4,CASSLGTPKKLFF,TGTGCCAGCAGTCTCGGGACCCCAAAAAAACTGTTTTTT
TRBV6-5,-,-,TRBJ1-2,CASSYGRAETF,TGTGCCAGCAGTTATGGGAGGGCCGAGACCTTC